The 3 T cell receptor beta chains listed next were all sequenced from one sample in a study of PD-1 blockade in classical Hodgkin lymphoma. The assay was immunoSEQ multiplex PCR, and TCRdb's table has in-frame clones only and misses some. The sample lists 100,000 or so clones; 75% to 90% were seen once. Brentuximab vedotin exposure varied, and every patient relapsed after autologous stem cell transplantation. The material was peripheral blood mononuclear cells (PBMCs), obtained before the second cycle of nivolumab. These receptors were taken from a human donor with classical Hodgkin lymphoma.

The V and J genes are TRBV5-1 and TRBJ1-5; 8 nucleotides align to TRBD1. Germline CDR1 and CDR2: SGHRS and YFSETQ. The CDR3 runs 15 residues. After removal of 0 bases from V and 4 bases from J, the junction contained 3 bases not matched to a gene. The CDR3, as DNA: TGCGCCAGCAGCTTGGGTACAGGGGGAAATCAGCCCCAGCATTTT. Translation gives CASSLGTGGNQPQHF.

This clone was recorded only once. Here the CDR3 reads CAWSDSGAVSYEQYF. The CDR3 nucleotides read TGTGCCTGGAGTGATAGCGGGGCGGTCTCCTACGAGCAGTACTTC. The V call is TRBV30, the J call TRBJ2-7; 8 bases fit TRBD2. After removal of 1 base from V and 0 bases from J, the junction contained 5 bases not matched to a gene. The CDR3 is 15 amino acids. Germline assignment: CDR1 GTSNPN and CDR2 SVGIG (reference sequence). The full variable domain, with the rest looked up from reference TRBV30 and TRBJ2-7, is SQTIHQWPATLVQPVGSPLSLECTVEGTSNPNLYWYRQAAGRGLQLLFYSVGIGQISSEVPQNLSASRPQDRQFILSSKKLLLSDSGFYLCAWSDSGAVSYEQYFGPGTRLTVT.

This chain links TRBV27 with TRBJ2-7; 8 nucleotides align to TRBD2. The V segment lost 4 bases and the J segment 0 bases; nucleotides outside the gene matches: 5. The CDR3 sequence is 15 residues long. Germline values: CDR1 MNHEY, CDR2 SMNVEV (reference sequence). CDR3 residues: CASSYQAGDSYEQYF. DNA for the CDR3: TGTGCCAGCAGTTACCAAGCGGGGGACTCCTACGAGCAGTACTTC.